Listed here are 2 T cell receptor beta chains from one sample, sequenced in a study of blood T cell repertoires in COVID-19. Measured with immunoSEQ multiplex PCR; TCRdb has only the in-frame clones, and not every one. Found here are some 230,000 clones, 85% to 90% of them singletons; the top ten hold about 9.4%. Input material: peripheral blood. These receptors all stem from a woman aged 45-65 years with COVID-19, enrolled during active disease.

The chain is built from TRBV27 and TRBJ1-3; the D gene is possibly TRBD1 (5 bases). Trimming stripped 2 bases from V and 3 bases from J, with 11 bases between. Germline V gives CDR1 MNHEY, CDR2 SMNVEV (reference sequence). The CDR3 totals 15 residues. The CDR3, as DNA: TGTGCCAGCAGTTTAGAGGAGGGACTTGGAAACACCATATATTTT. Protein product: CASSLEEGLGNTIYF.

The rearrangement uses TRBV30 and TRBJ1-2, with 11 bases that match TRBD1. Unmatched junction bases numbered 6, after V lost 5 bases and J lost 4 bases. In germline, CDR1 is GTSNPN, CDR2 SVGIG (reference sequence). CDR3 length: 14 residues. CDR3 residues: CAWATGTGGYGYTF. In nucleotides, the CDR3 is TGTGCCTGGGCTACCGGGACAGGGGGCTATGGCTACACCTTC. The whole variable domain, remainder taken from reference TRBV30 and TRBJ1-2, is SQTIHQWPATLVQPVGSPLSLECTVEGTSNPNLYWYRQAAGRGLQLLFYSVGIGQISSEVPQNLSASRPQDRQFILSSKKLLLSDSGFYLCAWATGTGGYGYTFGSGTRLTVV.